These 5 T cell receptor beta chains were all obtained from the same sample, sequenced in a study of human T cells and chemical hapten exposure. The time point here: patch test 1, 2 weeks after DPC sensitization. Indicated treatment: therapeutic diphenylcyclopropenone sensitization with weekly scalp DPC. TCRdb recomputed calls from the RACE reads with MiXCR, one row per CDR3 protein. This table has nearly 350,000 distinct CDR3 sequences, 6% to 8.5% appearing once. The sequences come from whole blood, collected in connection with sensitization to the hapten diphenylcyclopropenone (DPC). These receptors were taken from a woman aged 18-35 years with alopecia areata. Some clones in this sample may be carry-over from other donors' samples.

The chain employs TRBV27 and TRBJ2-3; D possibly uses TRBD1 or TRBD2 (5 bases each). The V gene's germline CDR1 is MNHEY and CDR2 SMNVEV (reference sequence). V shed 2 bases and J shed 1 base, with 10 bases lying between them. This CDR3 spans 15 amino acids. Here the CDR3 reads CASSLRDGGTDTQYF. CDR3 sequence (DNA): TGTGCCAGCAGTTTAAGGGACGGAGGCACAGATACGCAGTATTTT.

The chain carries TRBV5-1 and TRBJ2-3, with TRBD2 matching 11 bases. Germline V lookup: CDR1 SGHRS, CDR2 YFSETQ. The CDR3 has 16 residues. The V and J ends lost 4 bases and 1 base, in that order; junction bases with no gene match: 5. This CDR3 is CASSVTSGKGTDTQYF. The CDR3 DNA is TGCGCCAGCAGCGTGACTAGCGGGAAAGGCACAGATACGCAGTATTTT.

This clonotype was observed at least ten times. CDR3 bases: TGTGCCAGCAGCAAGCCCCGGGGCGTCAGGCAGCCCCAGCATTTT. Its protein is CASSKPRGVRQPQHF. This sequence joins TRBV28 and TRBJ1-5, with D perhaps TRBD1 (5 bases). V shed 6 bases and J shed 7 bases, with 19 bases lying between them. The CDR3 has 15 residues. Germline V CDR1 and CDR2: MDHEN, SYDVKM. The whole variable domain, filled in from reference TRBV28 and TRBJ1-5, reads DVKVTQSSRYLVKRTGEKVFLECVQDMDHENMFWYRQDPGLGLRLIYFSYDVKMKEKGDIPEGYSVSREKKERFSLILESASTNQTSMYLCASSKPRGVRQPQHFGDGTRLSIL.

This clonotype appeared many times. The chain is built from TRBV3-1 and TRBJ2-5; 7 bases line up with TRBD1. The length of the CDR3 is 14 residues. Trimming at V came to 2 bases and at J to 4 bases, leaving 4 bases not matched to a gene. The germline V gene encodes CDR1 LGHDT and CDR2 YNNKEL (reference sequence). The CDR3 DNA reads TGTGCCAGCAGCCAACAACAGGGGACAGAGACCCAGTACTTC. It encodes CASSQQQGTETQYF.

This clonotype was detected many times. The CDR3 bases are TGTGCCATACGGGACACCAATCAGCCCCAGCATTTT. The encoded protein is CAIRDTNQPQHF. The chain uses TRBV10-3 and TRBJ1-5, with D perhaps matching TRBD1 (6 bases). This CDR3 has 12 residues. Germline CDR1 and CDR2: ENHRY and SYGVKD. Deletions cut 9 bases from V and 3 bases from J, with 9 bases between.